The 12 T cell receptor beta chains below were found in one sample sequenced in a study of long-term antiretroviral therapy in people with HIV. Run at survey level, the immunoSEQ assay was version v3.0. Libraries were prepared by immunoSEQ multiplex PCR; TCRdb keeps only in-frame clonotypes and omits some of them. Here the sample spans roughly 33,000 clones, more than 60% being singletons. Sequences were derived from unsorted PBMCs, sampled 3.1 years after starting antiretroviral therapy. Source of these receptors: a woman aged 45-59 years with HIV.

V usage is TRBV2 and J usage is TRBJ2-5; 9 nucleotides agree with TRBD1. Germline CDR1 reads SNHLY; CDR2 reads FYNNEI. V was pared by 6 bases and J by 5 bases, with 4 bases of the junction left unmatched. This CDR3 comprises 13 residues. The CDR3 protein is CASRGTGWETQYF. CDR3 nucleotides: TGTGCCAGCAGAGGGACAGGGTGGGAGACCCAGTACTTC.

This chain links TRBV9 with TRBJ1-2, with D unresolved. Germline V CDR1 and CDR2: SGDLS, YYNGEE. The CDR3 covers 16 residues. Trimming pared 4 bases from V and 7 bases from J, leaving 23 bases between. This chain's CDR3 is CASSSGRVSPLTGYTF. The CDR3 DNA is TGTGCCAGCAGCTCGGGGAGGGTCTCTCCTTTGACTGGCTACACCTTC.

The chain employs TRBV27 and TRBJ2-2, with TRBD2 matching 11 bases. CDR1 is MNHEY and CDR2 is SMNVEV in the germline V gene (reference sequence). V shed 4 bases, J shed 4 bases, and the junction held 2 bases outside the gene matches. The CDR3 is 15 residues long. The CDR3 DNA reads TGTGCCAGCAGTTCGGGACTAGCGGTCACCGGGGAGCTGTTTTTT. It specifies CASSSGLAVTGELFF.

The chain's CDR3 is CASSQTNEKLFF. CDR3 coding DNA: TGTGCCAGCAGTCAGACTAATGAAAAACTGTTTTTT. The chain has TRBV11-2 and TRBJ1-4; D is ambiguous. The CDR3 has 12 residues. Germline V gives CDR1 SGHAT, CDR2 FQNNGV. V was cut by 6 bases and J by 2 bases, with 4 bases left in between.

The chain joins TRBV30 to TRBJ1-3; D is perhaps TRBD1 (5 bases). Between the trimmed V and J ends, which lost 0 bases and 0 bases, there was a span of 18 bases. The germline CDR1 and CDR2 sequences are GTSNPN and SVGIG (reference sequence). The length of the CDR3 is 18 residues. The CDR3 region has the DNA TGTGCCTGGAGTGTACTTCAGGGTACGTGGTCCTCTGGAAACACCATATATTTT. Protein: CAWSVLQGTWSSGNTIYF.

This clone was recorded only once. The chain links TRBV6-6 to TRBJ1-2; no clear D gene. The germline V and J ends were trimmed by 6 bases and 0 bases, with 11 bases remaining between them. CDR3 length equals 14 residues. The germline CDR1 and CDR2 sequences are MNHNY and SVGAGI (reference sequence). DNA of the CDR3: TGTGCCAGCAGGGGTTCAGGAGCTAACTATGGCTACACCTTC. It is translated as CASRGSGANYGYTF.

This clone was detected only once. The rearrangement joins TRBV5-1 to TRBJ1-2; TRBD1 aligns across 7 bases. The CDR3 is 13 amino acids. With V trimmed by 4 bases and J by 8 bases, 8 bases remained unmatched. CDR1 is SGHRS and CDR2 is YFSETQ in the germline V gene. The CDR3 nucleotides read TGCGCCAGCAGCCCGGACAGGTTGAGCGGCTACACCTTC. Residues: CASSPDRLSGYTF.

CDR3 sequence reads: CASSLVEEKLFF. In nucleotides, the CDR3 is TGTGCCAGCAGCTTGGTAGAGGAAAAACTGTTTTTT. The chain recombines TRBV5-5 with TRBJ1-4, with D uncertain. The ends were cut back, 0 bases at V and 8 bases at J, with 5 bases in the middle. The CDR3 has 12 residues. Per germline, CDR1 SGHKS and CDR2 YYEKEE (reference sequence).

The rearrangement uses TRBV6-5 and TRBJ1-5, with no clear D. The V gene lost 2 bases and the J gene lost 2 bases, with 7 bases spanning the gap. This CDR3 has 14 residues. Germline V gene lookup returns CDR1 MNHEY and CDR2 SVGAGI. CDR3 DNA sequence: TGTGCCAGCAGTTACAAAGGGCGCAATCAGCCCCAGCATTTT. This gives the protein CASSYKGRNQPQHF.

The genes are TRBV18 and TRBJ2-3; unclear D gene. The V and J ends lost 3 bases and 2 bases respectively, with 12 bases between them. The CDR3 length is 15 residues. Looked up from germline, CDR1 is KGHSH and CDR2 is LQKENI. In DNA form, the CDR3 reads TGTGCCAGCTCACCGGAAGAGGTCGACACAGATACGCAGTATTTT. Residues: CASSPEEVDTDTQYF.

This clone was recorded a few times. The junction shows a germline mismatch at one end, possibly a read error. The gene calls are TRBV11-2 and TRBJ1-6, with D unclear. Germline-derived CDR1 and CDR2 are SGHAT and FQNNGV. The length of the CDR3 is 14 residues. CDR3 in amino acids: CASSLGSKGSPLHF. For the CDR3, the DNA is TGTGCCAGCAGTTTAGGGAGCAAAGGGTCACCCCTCCACTTT.

This clone was seen only a few times. The CDR3 sequence: CASSVQTGWYGYTF. The CDR3 region has the DNA TGTGCCAGCAGCGTGCAGACAGGGTGGTATGGCTACACCTTC. V is TRBV6-1 and J is TRBJ1-2; 7 nucleotides match TRBD1. The CDR3 length is 14 residues. The V segment lost 6 bases and the J segment 5 bases; nucleotides outside the gene matches: 9. Germline V lookup: CDR1 MNHNS, CDR2 SASEGT.